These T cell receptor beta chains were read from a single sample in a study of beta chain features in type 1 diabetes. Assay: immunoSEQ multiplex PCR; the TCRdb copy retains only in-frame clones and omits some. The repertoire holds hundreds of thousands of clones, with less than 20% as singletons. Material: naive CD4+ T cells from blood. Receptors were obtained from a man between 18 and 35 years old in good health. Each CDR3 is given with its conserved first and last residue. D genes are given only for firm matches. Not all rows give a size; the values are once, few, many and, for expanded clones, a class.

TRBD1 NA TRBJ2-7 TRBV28 TGTGCCAGTAAGACCCCAGGGGGCTACTCCTACGAGCAGTACTTC CASKTPGGYSYEQYF
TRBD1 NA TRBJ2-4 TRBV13 TGTGCCAGCAGACAGGGGATAGCCAAAAACATTCAGTACTTC CASRQGIAKNIQYF
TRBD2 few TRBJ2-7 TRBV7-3 TGTGCCAGCAGCCTCTTAGGGACTAGGGACTACGAGCAGTACTTC CASSLLGTRDYEQYF
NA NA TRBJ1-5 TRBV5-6 TGTGCCAGCAGCTTGGGACAGGTTAGCAATCAGCCCCAGCATTTT CASSLGQVSNQPQHF
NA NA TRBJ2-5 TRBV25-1 TGTGCCAGCCGGGACAATACGAGAGAGCAGTACTTC CASRDNTREQYF
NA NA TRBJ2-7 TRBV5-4 TGTGCCAGCAGCTTTTGGCAGGGTTTCCACGAGCAGTACTTC CASSFWQGFHEQYF
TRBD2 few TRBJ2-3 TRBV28 TGTGCCAGCAGCCCGGGAGGACCGGATACGCAGTATTTT CASSPGGPDTQYF
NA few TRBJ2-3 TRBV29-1 TGCAGCGTGACACCTAGGGGGGGGCGGACAGATACGCAGTATTTT CSVTPRGGRTDTQYF
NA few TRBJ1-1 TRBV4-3 TGCGCCAGCAGCCAAGAGAGGGGCGTCACTGAAGCTTTCTTT CASSQERGVTEAFF
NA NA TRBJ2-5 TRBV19 TGTGCCAGTAGTGCCCCACTTGGCTCGTTTGGGACCCAGTACTTC CASSAPLGSFGTQYF
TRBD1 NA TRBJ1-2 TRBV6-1 TGTGCCAGCAGGGACAGGGGTTATGGCTACACCTTC CASRDRGYGYTF
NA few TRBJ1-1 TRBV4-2 TGTGCCAGCAGCCGGGGGAGTCACAACACTGAAGCTTTCTTT CASSRGSHNTEAFF
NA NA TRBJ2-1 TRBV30 TGTGCCTGGAGTCCACAGGGTCGGGGCACCTACAATGAGCAGTTCTTC CAWSPQGRGTYNEQFF
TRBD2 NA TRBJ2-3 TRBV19 TGTGCCAGTAGTATGCGACGGATTACTAGCGGGAGGAGGAGCACAGATACGCAGTATTTT CASSMRRITSGRRSTDTQYF
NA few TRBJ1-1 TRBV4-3 TGCGCCAGCAGCCAAGGTACCCCCCCAAGACGGGCTGAAGCTTTCTTT CASSQGTPPRRAEAFF
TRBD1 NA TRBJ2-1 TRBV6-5 TGTGCCAGCAAACGTGACAGGGGGCTGGGTGAGCAGTTCTTC CASKRDRGLGEQFF
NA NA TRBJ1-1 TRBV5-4 TGTGCCAGCAGCTTGGAGCCAGGACGGACTGAAGCTTTCTTT CASSLEPGRTEAFF
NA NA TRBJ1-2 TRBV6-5 TGTGCCAGCAGTGAGAGCCTATACCTTGGCTACACCTTC CASSESLYLGYTF
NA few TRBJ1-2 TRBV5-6 TGTGCCAGCAGCTTGGTGTCCGGGCGTAACTATGGCTACACCTTC CASSLVSGRNYGYTF
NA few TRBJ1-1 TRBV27 TGTGCCAGCTCCTCGCCTGGTCGGGGGCGGAACACTGAAGCTTTCTTT CASSSPGRGRNTEAFF
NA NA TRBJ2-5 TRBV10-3 TGTGCCATCAGTGAAACAGGAGGGGAGACCCAGTACTTC CAISETGGETQYF
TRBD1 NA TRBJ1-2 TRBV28 TGTGCCAGCAGGGTCCCAGGGGGCGGAGGCTACACCTTC CASRVPGGGGYTF